This TCR beta chain was profiled in a study of shared clonotypes between healthy human individuals. On the study more broadly: Donor ages ranged 18 to 49 years: a couple of women, a few men. Findings of the study overall: Depth was large, yet rarefaction showed that sorted-subset sequencing was incomplete.

This clone came up once. The antigen remains undetermined. Data came from immunoSEQ multiplex PCR; TCRdb stores just in-frame clones and leaves some out. This sample has a few million clones, with roughly 90% found just once. Caucasian adults living in Nashville, Tennessee, provided all samples. This clonotype was sampled from a man aged 18 to 29 in good health. Some clones in this sample may be carry-over from other donors' samples. What was sequenced was naive CD4+ T cells from PBMCs. The subset was: CD45RA+ positively selected.

This chain's CDR3 is CASSRQGGTDTQYF. The CDR3, as DNA: TGTGCCAGCAGTAGACAGGGAGGAACAGATACGCAGTATTTT. The genes are TRBV27 and TRBJ2-3; tentative D call: TRBD1 (7 bases). The CDR3 is 14 amino acids. Trimming cost V 5 bases and J 3 bases, with 12 bases left between them. Germline V gene lookup returns CDR1 MNHEY and CDR2 SMNVEV (reference sequence).